The rows below give T cell receptor beta chains drawn from one sample of a study of T-cell memory formation after mild COVID-19. TCRdb used MiXCR to reprocess the 5' RACE reads, holding one entry per CDR3 protein. The data show 550,000 to 650,000 distinct CDR3 sequences, around 16% seen once. The specimen was PBMCs or a T cell subset sorted from them (not recorded which). The receptors originated from an adult woman who had mild COVID-19 (a few samples of this study predate the infection). Cell type and time point are not known. CDR3s include the opening cysteine and the closing phenylalanine or tryptophan. D genes are given only for firm matches. For some rows the clone size is stated as once, few or many, or as a class when expanded; others skip it.

V gene,D gene,clone size,J gene,CDR3 DNA,CDR3 protein
TRBV28,-,-,TRBJ2-2,TGTGCCAGCAGTCGGACAGTATTCGGGGAGCTGTTTTTT,CASSRTVFGELFF
TRBV6-4,-,few,TRBJ2-2,TGTGCCAGCAGTGTGGCTGCGGACACCGGGGAGCTGTTTTTT,CASSVAADTGELFF
TRBV29-1,-,-,TRBJ2-3,TGCAGCGTTCCAACTTCGGGGCTCACAGATACGCAGTATTTT,CSVPTSGLTDTQYF
TRBV6-5,-,-,TRBJ1-2,TGTGCCAGCAGTTTCTTATTGACAGGCGGTTATGGCTACACCTTC,CASSFLLTGGYGYTF
TRBV21-1,-,-,TRBJ2-7,TGTGCCAGCAACCGGACAAAACCCTACGAGCAGTACTTC,CASNRTKPYEQYF
TRBV29-1,-,many,TRBJ2-7,TGCAGCGTTTATCAGAACCACTACGAGCAGTACTTC,CSVYQNHYEQYF
TRBV4-1,TRBD2,-,TRBJ2-3,TGCGCCAGCAGCCAAGAGGCCCCGGGGGGGAACCAGGATACGCAGTATTTT,CASSQEAPGGNQDTQYF
TRBV28,-,-,TRBJ2-7,TGTGCCAGCAGTTTATTAGGGGGACCCAACTCCTACGAGCAGTACTTC,CASSLLGGPNSYEQYF
TRBV7-9,-,few,TRBJ1-2,TGTGCCAGCAGCCGACAGGTCTATGGCTACACCTTC,CASSRQVYGYTF
TRBV5-1,-,many,TRBJ2-5,TGCGCCAGCAGCTTCTGGGGCAGCCAAGAGACCCAGTACTTC,CASSFWGSQETQYF
TRBV20-1,-,few,TRBJ2-1,TGCAGTGCTAGAGGGGTAGGGGCCTACTTCAATGAGCAGTTCTTC,CSARGVGAYFNEQFF
TRBV7-9,TRBD1,-,TRBJ2-7,TGTGCCAGCAGCTCCGGGACAGGGTACGAGCAGTACTTC,CASSSGTGYEQYF
TRBV29-1,TRBD2,-,TRBJ2-7,TGCAGCGTAGAGGGCTTGACTAGCGGGGGGGACGAGCAGTACTTC,CSVEGLTSGGDEQYF
TRBV7-9,-,-,TRBJ1-1,TGTGCCAGCAGCGCGGGGGGGTACACTGAAGCTTTCTTT,CASSAGGYTEAFF
TRBV12-3/TRBV12-4,TRBD1,few,TRBJ2-1,TGTGCCAGCAGTCTATACACAGGGGCGGATGAGCAGTTCTTC,CASSLYTGADEQFF
TRBV7-9,-,many,TRBJ2-1,TGTGCCAGCAGCCCGCCGGCGGCGGGGTACAATGAGCAGTTCTTC,CASSPPAAGYNEQFF
TRBV5-1,-,-,TRBJ1-2,TGCGCCAGCAGCTTGGCCCGACAGAACTATGGCTACACCTTC,CASSLARQNYGYTF
TRBV5-1,TRBD1,few,TRBJ1-1,TGCGCCAGCAGCTTGGGACAGGGCGGAGACACTGAAGCTTTCTTT,CASSLGQGGDTEAFF
TRBV5-1,TRBD1,few,TRBJ2-1,TGCGCCAGCAGCTGGGGACAGGGGGCCGATGAGCAGTTCTTC,CASSWGQGADEQFF
TRBV18,TRBD1,many,TRBJ2-7,TGTGCCAGCTCACCATCGGGACAGGGGCCCTACGAGCAGTACTTC,CASSPSGQGPYEQYF
TRBV6-2/TRBV6-3,TRBD2,once,TRBJ2-2,TGTGCCAGCAGTCGGACTAGGATGAACACCGGGGAGCTGTTTTTT,CASSRTRMNTGELFF
TRBV7-8,-,-,TRBJ1-1,TGTGCCAGCAGCTTAGTAGACACCGAAGCCTCTGAAGCTTTCTTT,CASSLVDTEASEAFF
TRBV7-8,-,few,TRBJ2-2,TGTGCCAGCAGCCCAAAAGGGCGCAATACCGGGGAGCTGTTTTTT,CASSPKGRNTGELFF
TRBV5-4,-,-,TRBJ1-1,TGTGCCAGCAGCTTGCCCTCGCGGGGGGAAGCTTTCTTT,CASSLPSRGEAFF
TRBV27,-,-,TRBJ1-1,TGTGCCAGCACTAGGACGCAGTCGGTTATGAACACTGAAGCTTTCTTT,CASTRTQSVMNTEAFF
TRBV5-1,TRBD2,few,TRBJ2-1,TGCGCCAGCAGCTTGGGCGGGGGTGCCATCTCCTACAATGAGCAGTTCTTC,CASSLGGGAISYNEQFF
TRBV5-6,-,many,TRBJ2-2,TGTGCCAGCAGCGGTGACATCGCCTGGAACACCGGGGAGCTGTTTTTT,CASSGDIAWNTGELFF
TRBV5-6,-,once,TRBJ2-5,TGTGCCAGCAGCTTGGGGCCCCTTCGGGAAGGGCGCCAAGAGACCCAGTACTTC,CASSLGPLREGRQETQYF
TRBV19,-,few,TRBJ2-7,TGTGCCAGTAGTAAGGGCAGCCTTTACGAGCAGTACTTC,CASSKGSLYEQYF
TRBV5-1,TRBD2,few,TRBJ2-5,TGCGCCAGCAGCCCAAGCGGGGGAATAGAGACCCAGTACTTC,CASSPSGGIETQYF
TRBV19,-,few,TRBJ2-6,TGTGCCAGTAGTATAGTCGGGCCAGCTGGGGCCAACGTCCTGACTTTC,CASSIVGPAGANVLTF
TRBV4-2,-,-,TRBJ1-2,TGTGCCAGCAGCCAAGACGACAGGAACTATGGCTACACCTTC,CASSQDDRNYGYTF
TRBV4-1,-,many,TRBJ2-7,TGCGCCAGCAGCCACGGTAGCTCCTACGAGCAGTACTTC,CASSHGSSYEQYF
TRBV11-2,-,-,TRBJ2-6,TGTGCCAGCCGAGGTTGGGCCAACGTCCTGACTTTC,CASRGWANVLTF
TRBV12-3/TRBV12-4,-,few,TRBJ1-5,TGTGCCAGCACCCTAGGAGGACCTAATCAGCCCCAGCATTTT,CASTLGGPNQPQHF
TRBV20-1,-,-,TRBJ2-3,TGCAGTGCCCAGAGAGGAGGGGATATGCAGTATTTT,CSAQRGGDMQYF
TRBV7-6,TRBD1,-,TRBJ2-2,TGTGCCAGCAGCCCCGAGGGACAGGCGAACACCGGGGAGCTGTTTTTT,CASSPEGQANTGELFF
TRBV7-6,-,-,TRBJ2-1,TGTGCCAGCAGCTCCCTCGGGACGTCGTCCTACAATGAGCAGTTCTTC,CASSSLGTSSYNEQFF
TRBV5-1,-,-,TRBJ2-1,TGCGCCAGCAGCTCCGGGAGTCTCTTTAATGAGCAGTTCTTC,CASSSGSLFNEQFF
TRBV6-5,TRBD2,few,TRBJ2-5,TGTGCCAGCAGCTTGACTAGCGGGGGGGTTTTAGAGACCCAGTACTTC,CASSLTSGGVLETQYF
TRBV7-9,-,-,TRBJ1-2,TGTGCCAGCAGCCAGCCAACCGGGAAAGGGTGGGATGGCTACACCTTC,CASSQPTGKGWDGYTF
TRBV7-2,-,-,TRBJ2-1,TGTGCCAGCAGCTTGTTCGAGGGAACCTACAATGAGCAGTTCTTC,CASSLFEGTYNEQFF
TRBV29-1,TRBD2,few,TRBJ2-1,TGCAGCGTTAGCGGAATTAGCGGGAGTAGGAATGAGCAGTTCTTC,CSVSGISGSRNEQFF
TRBV6-1,-,few,TRBJ2-7,TGTGCCAGCAGTCGGGGCGGACTTTACGAGCAGTACTTC,CASSRGGLYEQYF
TRBV6-5,TRBD1,-,TRBJ2-5,TGTGCCAGCAGCCTCTCGGACAGGGAAGAGGAGACCCAGTACTTC,CASSLSDREEETQYF
TRBV12-5,-,-,TRBJ2-2,TGTGCTAGTGGTTTGGGGGAGGTCGAAGCCGGGGAGCTGTTTTTT,CASGLGEVEAGELFF
TRBV6-1,-,-,TRBJ2-7,TGTGCCAGCAGAGGGTATGACCCCGAGCAGTACTTC,CASRGYDPEQYF
TRBV20-1,TRBD2,once,TRBJ2-3,TGCAGTGCTTTGACTAGCGGAAACACAGATACGCAGTATTTT,CSALTSGNTDTQYF
TRBV29-1,-,-,TRBJ2-6,TGCAGCGTTTCCTCAACCGCCTCCCCCCTTGCCAATGGGGCCAACGTCCTGACTTTC,CSVSSTASPLANGANVLTF
TRBV27,-,few,TRBJ2-2,TGTGCCAGCAGTTTTTTAGCCGGGGAGCTGTTTTTT,CASSFLAGELFF